This passage covers 10 T cell receptor beta chains from one sample sequenced in a study of PD-L1 blockade in urothelial cancer. Measured with immunoSEQ multiplex PCR; TCRdb has only the in-frame clones, and not every one. The table records fewer than 90,000 clones, approximately 89% of them present only once. Time point in this sample: peripheral blood 6 weeks after treatment start. Here the sequenced sample was PBMCs, taken around atezolizumab (anti-PD-L1) treatment. The receptor source for this set is a woman aged 80 or over with urothelial cancer.

V is TRBV27 and J is TRBJ1-5, with D perhaps TRBD1 (6 bases). Trimming removed 6 bases from V and 8 bases from J, with 17 bases in between. CDR1 and CDR2 from the germline V gene are MNHEY and SMNVEV (reference sequence). This CDR3 has 14 amino acids. The CDR3 region has the DNA TGTGCCAGCAGACCAACAGGGCTCCTGGAGCCCCAGCATTTT. Translating gives CASRPTGLLEPQHF.

The V call is TRBV6-5, the J call TRBJ1-1, with 8 bases lining up with TRBD1. V gave up 7 bases and J gave up 1 base; unmatched junction bases: 8. CDR3 size: 15 residues. Germline V CDR1 and CDR2: MNHEY, SVGAGI. In DNA form, the CDR3 reads TGTGCCAGCATCCGGGACAGGCTCGCGAACACTGAAGCTTTCTTT. Translating it yields CASIRDRLANTEAFF.

The V call is TRBV27, the J call TRBJ1-4; the match to TRBD1 covers 9 bases. Germline-derived CDR1 and CDR2 are MNHEY and SMNVEV (reference sequence). With V trimmed by 2 bases and J by 2 bases, 6 bases remained unmatched. This CDR3 is built from 17 residues. The CDR3 DNA sequence: TGTGCCAGCAGTTTAACATGGGACAGGGTTACTAATGAAAAACTGTTTTTT. Translation: CASSLTWDRVTNEKLFF.

CDR3 region: CASSMSASGRALAYEQYF. The CDR3 DNA is TGTGCCAGTAGTATGTCCGCTAGCGGGAGGGCCCTCGCCTACGAGCAGTACTTC. J is TRBJ2-7 and V is TRBV19, with TRBD2 matching 12 bases. J gave up 2 bases and V 3 bases, and 11 bases lay outside the gene matches. Germline-derived CDR1 and CDR2 are LNHDA and SQIVND (reference sequence). The CDR3 covers 18 residues.

The chain is built from TRBV19 and TRBJ1-1; D not certain. The CDR3 is 11 residues long. The V gene lost 0 bases and the J gene lost 11 bases, with 7 bases spanning the gap. From germline, CDR1 is LNHDA and CDR2 SQIVND (reference sequence). The CDR3 loop reads CASSIEAEAFF. CDR3 nucleotides: TGTGCCAGTAGTATAGAGGCGGAGGCTTTCTTT. The variable domain in full, with the rest retrieved from reference TRBV19 and TRBJ1-1, is DGGITQSPKYLFRKEGQNVTLSCEQNLNHDAMYWYRQDPGQGLRLIYYSQIVNDFQKGDIAEGYSVSREKKESFPLTVTSAQKNPTAFYLCASSIEAEAFFGQGTRLTVV.

The rearrangement uses TRBV12-5 and TRBJ2-2; D not certain. Germline V gene data show CDR1 as LGHNT and CDR2 as FRNRAP. The V and J ends lost 1 base and 4 bases respectively, with 13 bases between them. The CDR3 contains 16 residues. CDR3: CASGLAQTPLTGELFF. CDR3 DNA: TGTGCTAGTGGTTTGGCCCAGACTCCACTCACCGGGGAGCTGTTTTTT.

This rearrangement joins TRBV27 to TRBJ1-2; no clear D. The CDR3 spans 16 residues. V gave up 5 bases and J gave up 3 bases, with 19 bases separating them. CDR1 MNHEY and CDR2 SMNVEV come from the germline V gene (reference sequence). The CDR3 sequence: CASSPNPESLHYGYTF. The CDR3 DNA reads as TGTGCCAGCAGTCCGAACCCCGAAAGCCTCCACTATGGCTACACCTTC.

The J gene is TRBJ1-2, the V gene TRBV27; perhaps TRBD1 as D (5 bases). This CDR3 is built from 13 residues. The V and J ends lost 6 bases and 8 bases respectively, with 16 bases between them. Per the germline V gene, CDR1 is MNHEY and CDR2 is SMNVEV (reference sequence). CDR3 sequence (DNA): TGTGCCAGCAGACTCCGGGGGGAGGAAGGCTACACCTTC. Its translation is CASRLRGEEGYTF.

The chain recombines TRBV14 with TRBJ2-5; the D is unclear. CDR1 and CDR2 (germline): SGHDN, FVKESK. This CDR3 spans 14 amino acids. V was shortened by 1 base and J by 1 base, with 7 bases between the two germline ends. The CDR3 DNA reads as TGTGCCAGCAGCCAAGGGGCTCTCCAAGAGACCCAGTACTTC. As protein: CASSQGALQETQYF.

The chain joins TRBV6-5 to TRBJ2-1; D not certain. The CDR3 covers 13 residues. V was trimmed by 2 bases and J by 9 bases, leaving 11 bases between them. Per germline, CDR1 MNHEY and CDR2 SVGAGI. The CDR3 coding sequence is TGTGCCAGCAGTTACACATCTGGCGGTGAGCAGTTCTTC. It is translated as CASSYTSGGEQFF.